This note documents a single T cell receptor beta chain sequence. Its antigen is not identified. This record comes from a study of T cell responses to AZD1222 COVID-19 vaccine. Study as a whole: Pooled together were second doses at about 4 or about 12 weeks.

Using immunoSEQ multiplex PCR, the repertoire was profiled, and TCRdb retains in-frame clones only, with some absent. In the table there are some 130,000 clones, about 90% of which are singletons. Overall study findings and caveats: Repertoires in all cases were sampled only once the peak T cell response had passed. CD4 TCRs covered the whole spike, strongest at regions 160-218 and 743-854. With two AZD1222 doses given, Spike-specific TCR breadth and depth both rose.

The CDR3 is made up of 14 amino acids. Trimming at V came to 6 bases and at J to 2 bases, leaving 3 bases not matched to a gene. Germline lookup yields CDR1 LGHDT and CDR2 YNNKEL (reference sequence). This TCR derives from an adult in good health. The V gene is TRBV3-1 (or the pseudogene TRBV3-2), the J gene TRBJ1-2, with TRBD1 matching over 10 bases. The sequencing used peripheral blood, collected on day 0 of AZD1222 vaccination. The DNA for the CDR3 is TGTGCCAGCAGGACGGGACAGGGGAACTATGGCTACACCTTC. It codes for CASRTGQGNYGYTF.